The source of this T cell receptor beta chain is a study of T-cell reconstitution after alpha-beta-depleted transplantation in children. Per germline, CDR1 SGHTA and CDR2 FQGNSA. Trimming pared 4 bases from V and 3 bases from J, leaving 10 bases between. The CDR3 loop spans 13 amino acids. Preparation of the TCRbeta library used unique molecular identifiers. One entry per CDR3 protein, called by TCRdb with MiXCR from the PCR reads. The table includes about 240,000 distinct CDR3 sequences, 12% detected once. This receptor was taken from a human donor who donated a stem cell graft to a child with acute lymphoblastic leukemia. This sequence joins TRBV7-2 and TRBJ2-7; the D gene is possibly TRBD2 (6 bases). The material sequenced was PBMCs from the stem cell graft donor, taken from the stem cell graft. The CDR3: CASSSLAFYEQYF. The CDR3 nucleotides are TGTGCCAGCAGCTCCCTAGCGTTCTACGAGCAGTACTTC.